Below are 15 T cell receptor beta chains sequenced from a single sample in a study of blood T cell repertoires in COVID-19. This table comes from immunoSEQ multiplex PCR, and its TCRdb copy is limited to in-frame clones, with some not included. The sample lists about 130,000 clones, about four fifths occurring once. The sequenced sample was peripheral blood. These TCRs come from a man aged 35-49 years with active or convalescent COVID-19.

The J gene is TRBJ2-3, the V gene TRBV24-1, with TRBD2 identical over 9 bases. The germline V gene encodes CDR1 KGHDR and CDR2 SFDVKD. This CDR3 spans 17 amino acids. The V gene end was trimmed by 4 bases and the J gene end by 3 bases; junction bases not matched to a gene: 10. CDR3 bases: TGTGCCACCAGTGACCCCGGAGGCGGGGGGGCAACAGATACGCAGTATTTT. Amino acid sequence: CATSDPGGGGATDTQYF.

The CDR3 DNA is TGCGCCAGCAGCTTGGTGGGACAGGGGGCCAACGAGCAGTACTTC. Encoded protein: CASSLVGQGANEQYF. The chain has TRBV5-1 and TRBJ2-7; 12 positions match TRBD1. Germline lookup yields CDR1 SGHRS and CDR2 YFSETQ. J gave up 5 bases and V 0 bases, and 3 bases lay outside the gene matches. This CDR3 is built from 15 residues.

This clone was found a few times. The chain carries TRBV12-3 or TRBV12-4 and TRBJ2-1; D is possibly TRBD2 (6 bases). The CDR3 has 12 residues. Trimming removed 7 bases from V and 9 bases from J, with 13 bases in between. CDR3 amino acids: CASTTAGSEQFF. CDR3 sequence (DNA): TGTGCCAGCACCACTGCGGGGAGTGAGCAGTTCTTC.

The chain has TRBV6-2 or TRBV6-3 and TRBJ2-7; 7 bases agree with TRBD2. The germline V gene encodes CDR1 MNHEY and CDR2 SVGEGT. This CDR3 region has 17 residues. V was pared by 6 bases and J by 1 base, with 15 bases of the junction left unmatched. The CDR3 nucleotides are TGTGCCAGCAGCGATGGGTTAGGGGCTAGCGGATCCTACGAGCAGTACTTC. Its translation is CASSDGLGASGSYEQYF.

The chain couples TRBV19 to TRBJ2-3; 7 nucleotides align to TRBD1. V lost 4 bases, J lost 6 bases, and 7 bases stayed unmatched. The CDR3 length is 14 residues. Germline CDR1 reads LNHDA; CDR2 reads SQIVND (reference sequence). CDR3 protein: CASSKGGILDTQYF. The CDR3 nucleotides are TGTGCCAGTAGTAAAGGGGGCATATTGGATACGCAGTATTTT. Looking up the rest from reference TRBV19 and TRBJ2-3 gives the full variable domain: DGGITQSPKYLFRKEGQNVTLSCEQNLNHDAMYWYRQDPGQGLRLIYYSQIVNDFQKGDIAEGYSVSREKKESFPLTVTSAQKNPTAFYLCASSKGGILDTQYFGPGTRLTVL.

This rearrangement joins TRBV6-2 or TRBV6-3 to TRBJ2-1; a possible D gene is TRBD1 (5 bases). Germline CDR1 MNHEY, CDR2 SVGEGT. This CDR3 is 12 amino acids long. Trimming took off 5 bases at V and 5 bases at J, with 7 bases between the two ends. The CDR3 reads CASSATDNEQFF. The CDR3 DNA reads TGTGCCAGCAGTGCGACAGACAATGAGCAGTTCTTC.

The chain is built from TRBV9 and TRBJ2-7, with 11 bases aligning to TRBD1. The CDR3 runs to 15 residues. V dropped 3 bases and J dropped 4; count of bases not matched to a gene: 6. From germline, CDR1 is SGDLS and CDR2 YYNGEE. CDR3 nucleotides: TGTGCCAGCAGCGGGGGACAGGGGGTCTCGTACGAGCAGTACTTC. It yields the protein CASSGGQGVSYEQYF.

This clone was counted ten times or more. The chain joins TRBV5-1 to TRBJ2-1; 8 bases are shared with TRBD2. The CDR3 sequence is 15 residues long. Germline CDR1 reads SGHRS; CDR2 reads YFSETQ. With V trimmed by 6 bases and J by 2 bases, 7 bases remained unmatched. In DNA form, the CDR3 reads TGCGCCAGCATTTCGGGGGGGCCCCCCTACAATGAGCAGTTCTTC. Translation gives CASISGGPPYNEQFF.

The rearrangement links TRBV25-1 to TRBJ1-6; D may be TRBD1 (6 bases). The CDR3 contains 15 residues. Per the germline V gene, CDR1 is MGHDK and CDR2 is SYGVNS. Trimming cost V 2 bases and J 5 bases, with 10 bases left between them. DNA of the CDR3: TGTGCCAGCAGTGAACTCCCAGGGGATAATTCACCCCTCCACTTT. As protein: CASSELPGDNSPLHF.

This chain connects TRBV13 to TRBJ2-7, with D perhaps matching TRBD1 (5 bases). The CDR3 sequence is 15 residues long. Germline lookup yields CDR1 PRHDT and CDR2 FYEKMQ (reference sequence). V lost 0 bases and J lost 0, with 9 bases in between. DNA for the CDR3: TGTGCCAGCAGCTTAGGGCCCAGGGTCTCCTACGAGCAGTACTTC. Protein product: CASSLGPRVSYEQYF.

This rearrangement joins TRBV14 to TRBJ1-6, with D possibly TRBD1 on 5 matching bases. The CDR3 is 14 residues long. The V end lost 3 bases, the J end lost 9 bases, and 12 bases lay between the germline ends. The V gene's germline CDR1 is SGHDN and CDR2 FVKESK. CDR3 coding DNA: TGTGCCAGCAGCCATAATGGGGCCGGTTCACCCCTCCACTTT. It specifies CASSHNGAGSPLHF.

The chain joins TRBV19 to TRBJ1-6, with D possibly TRBD1 on 5 matching bases. The germline V gene has CDR1 LNHDA and CDR2 SQIVND (reference sequence). Trimming left V 4 bases short and J 8 bases short, with 12 bases between. This CDR3 is 14 amino acids long. The DNA for the CDR3 is TGTGCCAGTAGTAAGGCGGGGGACTATTCACCCCTCCACTTT. The encoded protein is CASSKAGDYSPLHF.

This rearrangement joins TRBV12-3 or TRBV12-4 to TRBJ1-4, with D uncertain. The CDR3 contains 11 residues. V dropped 5 bases and J dropped 7 bases, with 5 bases sitting between them. The CDR3 nucleotides read TGTGCCAGCAGTGCGGCTGAAAAACTGTTTTTT. Translation gives CASSAAEKLFF.

V gene TRBV21-1 combines with J gene TRBJ1-3; the D call TRBD1 from the table was never checked on the DNA. TRBV21-1 counts as a pseudogene. CDR3 size: 17 residues. This CDR3 is CASSKARGESSGNTIYF. The CDR3 DNA reads as TGTGCCAGCAGCAAAGCCAGGGGCGAAAGCTCTGGAAACACCATATATTTT.

This clone appeared a few times. This rearrangement joins TRBV29-1 to TRBJ1-2, with D unclear. Germline CDR1 reads SQVTM; CDR2 reads ANQGSEA. This CDR3 contains 11 residues. Trimming stripped 5 bases from V and 6 bases from J, with 10 bases between. As DNA, the CDR3 is TGCAGCGTTTACTACACCGATGGCTACACCTTC. Translation: CSVYYTDGYTF. Full variable domain (rest looked up from reference TRBV29-1 and TRBJ1-2): SAVISQKPSRDICQRGTSLTIQCQVDSQVTMMFWYRQQPGQSLTLIATANQGSEATYESGFVIDKFPISRPNLTFSTLTVSNMSPEDSSIYLCSVYYTDGYTFGSGTRLTVV.